This entry features one T cell receptor (beta chain) sequence. The target antigen is unknown. V was pared by 4 bases and J by 4 bases, with 1 base of the junction left unmatched. CDR1 SNHLY and CDR2 FYNNEI come from the germline V gene. The CDR3 totals 14 residues. Profiling relied on immunoSEQ multiplex PCR, and the TCRdb table lists in-frame clones only, not all of them. The table lists 55,000 to 70,000 clones, 70% to 90% of them singletons, with around 0.9% in the top ten. This record belongs to a study of OX40 agonist ivuxolimab in advanced cancers. Study-level background: Participants averaged about 60 years of age (range about 23 to 79) and were under 90% male. Three patients responded partially, comprising one with hepatocellular carcinoma and two with cutaneous melanoma. Broader study findings: Dosing at 0.1 to 3.0 mg/kg was accompanied by clonal expansion of CD4+ and CD8+ blood T cells by week 6.

The chain employs TRBV2 and TRBJ2-7; 13 positions match TRBD2. The sequences come from CD4+ or CD8+ T cells sorted from blood, collected in a trial of the OX40 agonist ivuxolimab. This TCR was recovered from an adult with an advanced solid tumor such as melanoma, head and neck, liver or kidney cancer. CDR3 DNA sequence: TGTGCCAGCAGTGGGACTAGCGGGAGTTACGAGCAGTACTTC. Translating it yields CASSGTSGSYEQYF. The full variable domain, rest sourced from reference TRBV2 and TRBJ2-7, is EPEVTQTPSHQVTQMGQEVILRCVPISNHLYFYWYRQILGQKVEFLVSFYNNEISEKSEIFDDQFSVERPDGSNFTLKIRSTKLEDSAMYFCASSGTSGSYEQYFGPGTRLTVT.